These 15 T cell receptor beta chains were all obtained from the same sample, sequenced in a study of CD8 T cells in Susac syndrome. With random hexamers, reverse transcription was performed on roughly 0.45 to 1 ug of RNA. TCRdb re-analysed the immunoSEQ multiplex PCR reads in MiXCR, keeping a single row per CDR3 protein. The sample yields 70,000 or so distinct CDR3 sequences, over 90% seen once. Sequencing input: CD8+ T cells from PBMCs. These receptors came from a human donor in good health.

This chain connects TRBV30 to TRBJ2-1; tentative D call: TRBD2 (5 bases). The length of the CDR3 is 11 residues. The germline V gene encodes CDR1 GTSNPN and CDR2 SVGIG (reference sequence). V lost 6 bases and J lost 7, with 10 bases in between. The CDR3 loop is CACALVNEQFF. The CDR3 DNA is TGTGCCTGTGCACTAGTTAATGAGCAGTTCTTC.

The chain couples TRBV7-9 to TRBJ1-2; no firm D call. CDR1 and CDR2 (germline): SEHNR, FQNEAQ (reference sequence). Trimming took off 1 base at V and 4 bases at J, with 7 bases between the two ends. This CDR3 contains 13 residues. The CDR3, as DNA: TGTGCCAGCAGCTTAGGCATAAGCTATGGCTACACCTTC. It is translated as CASSLGISYGYTF.

This chain connects TRBV5-1 to TRBJ2-3, with D uncertain. CDR1 and CDR2 (germline): SGHRS, YFSETQ. V shed 4 bases and J shed 5 bases, with 8 bases lying between them. The CDR3 has 12 residues. The DNA for the CDR3 is TGCGCCAGCAGCGCCTGGGGAGATACGCAGTATTTT. Residues: CASSAWGDTQYF.

This clonotype appeared once. J is TRBJ2-3 and V is TRBV7-8; D tentatively fits TRBD1 or TRBD2 (6 bases each). With 4 bases removed from V and 5 bases from J, the gap between germline ends came to 19 bases. The CDR3 length is 16 residues. Germline loops: CDR1 SGHVS, CDR2 FQNEAQ. CDR3 residues: CASSSWPGGEKDTQYF. As DNA, the CDR3 is TGTGCCAGCAGCTCTTGGCCCGGGGGCGAGAAAGATACGCAGTATTTT.

The chain recombines TRBV7-8 with TRBJ2-2; a weak D match, TRBD1 (6 bases). The germline gives CDR1 SGHVS, CDR2 FQNEAQ. Trimming cost V 4 bases and J 5 bases, with 14 bases left between them. CDR3 length: 15 residues. CDR3 loop: CASSSRNRVTGELFF. DNA of the CDR3: TGTGCCAGCAGCTCGAGAAACAGGGTAACCGGGGAGCTGTTTTTT. The full variable domain, its missing parts supplied by reference TRBV7-8 and TRBJ2-2, is GAGVSQSPRYKVAKRGQDVALRCDPISGHVSLFWYQQALGQGPEFLTYFQNEAQLDKSGLPSDRFFAERPEGSVSTLKIQRTQQEDSAVYLCASSSRNRVTGELFFGEGSRLTVL.

The chain uses TRBV7-9 and TRBJ1-1, with D unresolved. V lost 5 bases and J 0 bases, leaving 7 bases between the germline ends. Germline loops: CDR1 SEHNR, CDR2 FQNEAQ (reference sequence). The CDR3 sequence is 13 residues long. CDR3 sequence: CASSEPMNTEAFF. The CDR3 coding sequence is TGTGCCAGCAGCGAGCCGATGAACACTGAAGCTTTCTTT.

The DNA of the CDR3 is TGTGCCAGCTCACCACCGACCTCCTACGAGCAGTACGTC. Translating gives CASSPPTSYEQYV. The chain links TRBV18 to TRBJ2-7; D is undetermined. This CDR3 has 13 amino acids. V was clipped by 0 bases and J by 0 bases, with 3 bases between them. The germline V gene encodes CDR1 KGHSH and CDR2 LQKENI.

The chain employs TRBV3-1 and TRBJ1-1; maybe TRBD1 (6 bases). The germline V gene has CDR1 LGHDT and CDR2 YNNKEL (reference sequence). The CDR3 spans 14 residues. Trimming left V 0 bases short and J 3 bases short, with 8 bases between. CDR3 DNA sequence: TGTGCCAGCAGCCAAGATCAGGGGTACACTGAAGCTTTCTTT. The encoded protein is CASSQDQGYTEAFF.

This chain uses TRBV7-9 with TRBJ2-1; 9 nucleotides align to TRBD2. This CDR3 has 16 amino acids. Germline trimming cut 5 bases from V and 7 bases from J; bases unmatched to any gene: 12. The germline V gene encodes CDR1 SEHNR and CDR2 FQNEAQ (reference sequence). DNA of the CDR3: TGTGCCAGCAGCCCCCCCCAAAGCGGGGGGTGGAATGAGCAGTTCTTC. This codes for CASSPPQSGGWNEQFF. Full variable domain (remainder filled in from reference TRBV7-9 and TRBJ2-1): DTGVSQNPRHKITKRGQNVTFRCDPISEHNRLYWYRQTLGQGPEFLTYFQNEAQLEKSRLLSDRFSAERPKGSFSTLEIQRTEQGDSAMYLCASSPPQSGGWNEQFFGPGTRLTVL.

The rearrangement uses TRBV5-1 and TRBJ2-1, with 9 bases lining up with TRBD1. The CDR3 runs to 16 residues. Germline values: CDR1 SGHRS, CDR2 YFSETQ. V gave up 4 bases and J gave up 5 bases; unmatched junction bases: 10. CDR3 nucleotide sequence: TGCGCCAGCAGCCGCCCCCGGGACAGGGTCCACAATGAGCAGTTCTTC. Translating gives CASSRPRDRVHNEQFF.

The V gene is TRBV14, the J gene TRBJ2-1; no clear D gene. Trimming removed 7 bases at V and 0 bases at J, with 13 bases between. The CDR3 is 15 residues long. Germline CDR1 SGHDN, CDR2 FVKESK. In DNA form, the CDR3 reads TGTGCCAGCAACGCCGGGCTTAGCTCCTACAATGAGCAGTTCTTC. It codes for CASNAGLSSYNEQFF.

V is TRBV19 and J is TRBJ1-1, with 8 bases matching TRBD1. Germline V gives CDR1 LNHDA, CDR2 SQIVND (reference sequence). The length of the CDR3 is 14 residues. The V segment lost 9 bases and the J segment 1 base; nucleotides outside the gene matches: 7. The CDR3 bases are TGTGCCAGCGACCAGGGGGCCCCGAACACTGAAGCTTTCTTT. This gives the protein CASDQGAPNTEAFF.

This sequence joins TRBV4-3 and TRBJ2-1; TRBD2 aligns across 11 bases. The V segment lost 4 bases and the J segment 4 bases; nucleotides outside the gene matches: 3. Germline V gives CDR1 LGHNA, CDR2 YSLEER. The CDR3 is 15 amino acids. This chain's CDR3 is CASSPRLAGYNEQFF. CDR3 nucleotide sequence: TGCGCCAGCAGCCCGAGACTAGCGGGGTACAATGAGCAGTTCTTC.

The chain joins TRBV24-1 to TRBJ2-5; D tentatively fits TRBD1 or TRBD2 (5 bases each). V dropped 7 bases and J dropped 1 base, with 9 bases sitting between them. The CDR3 has 13 residues. Per the germline V gene, CDR1 is KGHDR and CDR2 is SFDVKD. CDR3 protein: CATRMGVQETQYF. The DNA for the CDR3 is TGTGCCACCAGAATGGGGGTCCAAGAGACCCAGTACTTC.

This clonotype was detected only a few times. The rearrangement links TRBV4-2 to TRBJ1-1; D not resolved. This CDR3 spans 15 amino acids. V lost 4 bases to trimming and J lost 2 bases, with 14 bases between them. CDR1 and CDR2 from the germline V gene are LGHNA and YNFKEQ. The CDR3 bases are TGTGCCAGCAGCCTAAGTCCCATGGCCAACACTGAAGCTTTCTTT. As protein: CASSLSPMANTEAFF.